Listed below are T cell receptor beta chains from one sample, sequenced in a study of T cells expressing NK-cell markers. Each CDR3 protein gets one entry in TCRdb, which reprocessed the 5' RACE reads and gives no DNA. In all, the sample yields about 460,000 distinct CDR3 sequences. The sequencing input was blood T cells: a sorted CD56 or NKG2C T cell subset, CD4+ or CD8+ T cells, or bulk PBMC T cells (not recorded which). The origin of the receptors is a woman aged 45-65 years in good health. The CDR3 runs from the conserved cysteine through the conserved F or W. Fields, in order: V gene, J gene, CDR3 protein.

TRBV12-3/TRBV12-4,TRBJ1-3,CASSLFFGVSGNTIYF
TRBV7-8,TRBJ2-7,CASSLVGQGEYEQYF
TRBV3-1,TRBJ2-1,CASSQVRTSLNEQFF
TRBV2,TRBJ2-4,CVSNGETKNIQYF
TRBV29-1,TRBJ1-1,CSAGGGGNWNTEAFF
TRBV27,TRBJ2-5,CASSFSPPGALEETQYF
TRBV10-3,TRBJ2-1,CAIGTSGSSYNEQFF
TRBV19,TRBJ2-1,CASSIKRGDEQFF
TRBV6-5,TRBJ2-1,CASSTYRSGSSYNEQFF
TRBV5-1,TRBJ2-1,CASSRTLAGGPDEQFF
TRBV27,TRBJ2-3,CASSPSWGRARTTDTQYF
TRBV24-1,TRBJ2-5,CATSDYSGSGLETQYF
TRBV7-2,TRBJ2-3,CASSLAHGLLYF
TRBV7-9,TRBJ2-6,CATNFGTKKSSGANVLTF
TRBV4-2,TRBJ2-1,CASSQEARENEQFF